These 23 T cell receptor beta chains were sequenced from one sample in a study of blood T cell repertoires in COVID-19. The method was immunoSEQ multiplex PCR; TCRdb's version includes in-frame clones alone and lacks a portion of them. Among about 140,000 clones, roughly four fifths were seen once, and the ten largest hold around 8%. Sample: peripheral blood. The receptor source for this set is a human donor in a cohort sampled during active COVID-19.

CDR3 protein: CATTAGRGGTSDEQFF. CDR3 bases: TGTGCCACCACCGCAGGTCGCGGGGGCACCAGCGATGAGCAGTTCTTC. The J gene is TRBJ2-1, the V gene TRBV24-1; D is possibly TRBD2 (7 bases). With 8 bases removed from V and 8 bases from J, the gap between germline ends came to 24 bases. The length of the CDR3 is 16 residues. Germline loops: CDR1 KGHDR, CDR2 SFDVKD.

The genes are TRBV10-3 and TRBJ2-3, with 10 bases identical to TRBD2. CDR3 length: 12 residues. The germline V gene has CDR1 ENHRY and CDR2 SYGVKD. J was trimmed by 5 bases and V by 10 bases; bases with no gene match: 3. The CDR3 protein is CASRLAGDTQYF. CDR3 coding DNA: TGTGCCAGTCGACTAGCGGGAGATACGCAGTATTTT.

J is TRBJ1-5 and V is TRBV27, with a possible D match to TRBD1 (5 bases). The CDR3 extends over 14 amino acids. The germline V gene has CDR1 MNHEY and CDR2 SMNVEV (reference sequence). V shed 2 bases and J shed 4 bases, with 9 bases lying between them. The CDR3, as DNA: TGTGCCAGCAGTTTAGTATCAGGGAATCAGCCCCAGCATTTT. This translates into CASSLVSGNQPQHF.

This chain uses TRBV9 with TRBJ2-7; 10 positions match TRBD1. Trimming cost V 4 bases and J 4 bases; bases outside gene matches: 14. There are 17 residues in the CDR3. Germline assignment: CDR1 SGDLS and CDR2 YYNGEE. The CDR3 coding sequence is TGTGCCAGCAGCCCCCGGACAGGGGGTACTTCTGAGTACGAGCAGTACTTC. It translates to CASSPRTGGTSEYEQYF. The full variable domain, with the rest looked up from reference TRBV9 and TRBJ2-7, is DSGVTQTPKHLITATGQRVTLRCSPRSGDLSVYWYQQSLDQGLQFLIQYYNGEERAKGNILERFSAQQFPDLHSELNLSSLELGDSALYFCASSPRTGGTSEYEQYFGPGTRLTVT.

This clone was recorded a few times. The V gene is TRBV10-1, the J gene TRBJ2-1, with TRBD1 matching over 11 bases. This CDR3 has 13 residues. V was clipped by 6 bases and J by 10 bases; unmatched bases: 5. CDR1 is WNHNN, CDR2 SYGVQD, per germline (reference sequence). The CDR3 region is CASRDRGLGEQFF. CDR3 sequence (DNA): TGCGCCAGCAGGGACAGGGGGCTAGGGGAGCAGTTCTTC.

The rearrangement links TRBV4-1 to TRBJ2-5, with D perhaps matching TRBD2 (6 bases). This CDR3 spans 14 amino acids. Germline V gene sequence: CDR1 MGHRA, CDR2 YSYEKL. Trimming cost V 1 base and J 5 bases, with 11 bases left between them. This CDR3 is CASSQGPGRETQYF. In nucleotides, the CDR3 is TGCGCCAGCAGCCAAGGTCCAGGGAGGGAGACCCAGTACTTC.

The CDR3 coding sequence is TGTGCCAGCAGCCTGGACAGGACAGATACGCAGTATTTT. It translates to CASSLDRTDTQYF. The rearrangement uses TRBV7-9 and TRBJ2-3; TRBD1 matches at 7 bases. CDR3 length: 13 amino acids. Germline loops: CDR1 SEHNR, CDR2 FQNEAQ (reference sequence). J lost 3 bases, V lost 5 bases, and 2 bases had no gene match.

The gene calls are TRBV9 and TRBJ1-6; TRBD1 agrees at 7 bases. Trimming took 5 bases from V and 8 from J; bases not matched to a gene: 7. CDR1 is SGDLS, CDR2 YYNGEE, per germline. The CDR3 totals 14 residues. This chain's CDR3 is CASSYRGWDSPLHF. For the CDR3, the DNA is TGTGCCAGCAGTTACAGGGGTTGGGATTCACCCCTCCACTTT.

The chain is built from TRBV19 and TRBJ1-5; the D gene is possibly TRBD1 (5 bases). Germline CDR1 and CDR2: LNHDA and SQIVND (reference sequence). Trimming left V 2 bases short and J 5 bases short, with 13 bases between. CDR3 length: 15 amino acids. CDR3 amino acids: CASSISAGNYQPQHF. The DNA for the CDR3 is TGTGCCAGTAGTATATCGGCAGGGAATTATCAGCCCCAGCATTTT.

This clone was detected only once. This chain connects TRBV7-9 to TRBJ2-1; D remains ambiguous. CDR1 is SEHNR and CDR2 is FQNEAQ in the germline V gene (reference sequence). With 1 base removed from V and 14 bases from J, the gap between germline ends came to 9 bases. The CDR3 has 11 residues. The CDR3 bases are TGTGCCAGCAGCTTAGGTCCGTCGGAGTTCTTC. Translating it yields CASSLGPSEFF.

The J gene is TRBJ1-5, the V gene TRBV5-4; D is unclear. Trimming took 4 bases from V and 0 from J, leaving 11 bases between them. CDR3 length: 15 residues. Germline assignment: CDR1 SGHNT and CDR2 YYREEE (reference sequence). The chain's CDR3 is CASSAGLDSNQPQHF. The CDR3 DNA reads TGTGCCAGCAGCGCTGGACTGGATAGCAATCAGCCCCAGCATTTT.

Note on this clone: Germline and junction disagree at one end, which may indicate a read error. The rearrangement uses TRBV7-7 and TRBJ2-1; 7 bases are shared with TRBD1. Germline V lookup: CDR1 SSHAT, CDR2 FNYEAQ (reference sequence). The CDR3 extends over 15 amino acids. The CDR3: CASSLGQGESNEQFF. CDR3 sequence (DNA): TGTGCTAGCAGCTTAGGCCAGGGGGAGAGCAATGAGCAGTTCTTC. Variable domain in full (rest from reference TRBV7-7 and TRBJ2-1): GAGVSQSPRYKVTKRGQDVTLRCDPISSHATLYWYQQALGQGPEFLTYFNYEAQPDKSGLPSDRFSAERPEGSISTLTIQRTEQRDSAMYRCASSLGQGESNEQFFGPGTRLTVL.

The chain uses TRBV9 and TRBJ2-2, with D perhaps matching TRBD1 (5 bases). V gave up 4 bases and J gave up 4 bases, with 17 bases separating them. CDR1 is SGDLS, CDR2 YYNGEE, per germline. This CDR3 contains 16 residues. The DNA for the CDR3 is TGTGCCAGCAGCACCCGGACACCCTCGGGCACCGGGGAGCTGTTTTTT. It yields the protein CASSTRTPSGTGELFF. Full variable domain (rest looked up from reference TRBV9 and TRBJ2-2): DSGVTQTPKHLITATGQRVTLRCSPRSGDLSVYWYQQSLDQGLQFLIQYYNGEERAKGNILERFSAQQFPDLHSELNLSSLELGDSALYFCASSTRTPSGTGELFFGEGSRLTVL.

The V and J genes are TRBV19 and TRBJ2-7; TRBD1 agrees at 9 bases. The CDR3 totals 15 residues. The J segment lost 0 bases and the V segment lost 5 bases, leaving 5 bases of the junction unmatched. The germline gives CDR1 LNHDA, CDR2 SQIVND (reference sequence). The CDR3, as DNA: TGTGCCAGTAGTCTAAGGACAGGGGCCTCCTACGAGCAGTACTTC. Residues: CASSLRTGASYEQYF.

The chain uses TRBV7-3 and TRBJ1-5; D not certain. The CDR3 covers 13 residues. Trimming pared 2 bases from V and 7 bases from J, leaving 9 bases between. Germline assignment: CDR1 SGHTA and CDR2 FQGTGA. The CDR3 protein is CASSLEASQPQHF. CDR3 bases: TGTGCCAGCAGCTTAGAGGCCAGCCAGCCCCAGCATTTT. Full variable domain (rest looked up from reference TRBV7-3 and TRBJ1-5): GAGVSQTPSNKVTEKGKYVELRCDPISGHTALYWYRQSLGQGPEFLIYFQGTGAADDSGLPNDRFFAVRPEGSVSTLKIQRTERGDSAVYLCASSLEASQPQHFGDGTRLSIL.

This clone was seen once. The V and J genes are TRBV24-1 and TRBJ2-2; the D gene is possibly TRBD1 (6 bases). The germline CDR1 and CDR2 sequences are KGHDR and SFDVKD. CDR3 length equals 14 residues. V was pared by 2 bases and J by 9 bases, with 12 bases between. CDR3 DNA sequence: TGTGCCACCAGTGATTCAACAGGGCTAAGGGAGCTGTTTTTT. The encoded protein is CATSDSTGLRELFF.

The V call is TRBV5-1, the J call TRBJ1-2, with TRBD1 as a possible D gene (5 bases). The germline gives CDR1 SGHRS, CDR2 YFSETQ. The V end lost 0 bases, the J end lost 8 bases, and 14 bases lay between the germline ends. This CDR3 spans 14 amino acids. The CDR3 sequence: CASSLERTPPGYTF. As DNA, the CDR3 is TGCGCCAGCAGCTTGGAGAGGACACCCCCAGGCTACACCTTC.

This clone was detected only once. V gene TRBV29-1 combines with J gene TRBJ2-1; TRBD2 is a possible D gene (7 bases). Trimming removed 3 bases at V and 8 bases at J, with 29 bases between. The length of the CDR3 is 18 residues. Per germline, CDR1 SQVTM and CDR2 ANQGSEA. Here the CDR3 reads CSVDRPLSGRGIRYEQFF. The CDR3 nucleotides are TGCAGCGTTGACCGACCCCTATCAGGGAGGGGGATTAGGTATGAGCAGTTCTTC.

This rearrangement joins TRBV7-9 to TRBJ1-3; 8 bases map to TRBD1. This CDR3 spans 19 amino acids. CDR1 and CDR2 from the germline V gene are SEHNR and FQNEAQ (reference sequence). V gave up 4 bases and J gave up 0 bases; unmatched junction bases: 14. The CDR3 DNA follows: TGTGCCAGCAGCTCATACCGCGGACAGGGAGTTTTCTCTGGAAACACCATATATTTT. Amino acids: CASSSYRGQGVFSGNTIYF.

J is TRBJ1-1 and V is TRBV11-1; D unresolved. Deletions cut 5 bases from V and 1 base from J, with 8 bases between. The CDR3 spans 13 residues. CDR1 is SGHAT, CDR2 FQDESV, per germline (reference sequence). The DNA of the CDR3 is TGTGCCAGCAGCCCCTACCAGAACACTGAAGCTTTCTTT. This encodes CASSPYQNTEAFF.

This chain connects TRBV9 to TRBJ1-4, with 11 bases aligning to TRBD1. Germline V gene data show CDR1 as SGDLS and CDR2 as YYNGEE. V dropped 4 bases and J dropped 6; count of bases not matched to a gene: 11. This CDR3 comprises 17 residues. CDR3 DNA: TGTGCCAGCAGCTCAAGAGGGACAGGGGGTTTGTATGAAAAACTGTTTTTT. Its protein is CASSSRGTGGLYEKLFF.

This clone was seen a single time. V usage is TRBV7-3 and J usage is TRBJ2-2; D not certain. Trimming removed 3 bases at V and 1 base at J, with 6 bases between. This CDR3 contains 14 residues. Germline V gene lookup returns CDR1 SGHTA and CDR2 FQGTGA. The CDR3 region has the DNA TGTGCCAGCAGCTTGGCAGGGAACACCGGGGAGCTGTTTTTT. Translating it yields CASSLAGNTGELFF. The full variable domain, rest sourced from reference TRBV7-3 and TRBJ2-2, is GAGVSQTPSNKVTEKGKYVELRCDPISGHTALYWYRQSLGQGPEFLIYFQGTGAADDSGLPNDRFFAVRPEGSVSTLKIQRTERGDSAVYLCASSLAGNTGELFFGEGSRLTVL.

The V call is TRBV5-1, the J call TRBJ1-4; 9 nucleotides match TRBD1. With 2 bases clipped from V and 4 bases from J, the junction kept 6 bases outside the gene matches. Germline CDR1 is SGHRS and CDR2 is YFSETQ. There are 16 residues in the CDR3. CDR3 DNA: TGCGCCAGCAGCTTTGGGACAGGGTCGGGTAATGAAAAACTGTTTTTT. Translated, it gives CASSFGTGSGNEKLFF.